A single sample is the source of the 14 T cell receptor beta chains below, sequenced in a study of blood T cells in healthy people across ages (dated by TCRdb to 2015 to 2017). Libraries were made using 5' RACE. The instrument was an Illumina HiSeq 2500. A second PCR of roughly 6 to 12 cycles was performed with a sample-barcoded 5' primer and a J-beta primer mix. The public reads were reanalyzed by TCRdb: fastp trimming at Q25, MiXCR alignment, in-frame beta chains only. Duplicate CDR3 protein sequences are folded into a single record with the most common DNA and genes. The table for this sample lists about 1 million distinct CDR3 sequences; 35% to 50% of them were counted only once. The top ten clones comprise 15% to 20% of the sample. The sample consisted of blood. Source of these receptors: a woman in her sixties or seventies in good health.

This clonotype appeared once. The chain joins TRBV6-1 to TRBJ2-7; 12 bases match TRBD1. The ends lost 5 bases at V and 3 bases at J; junction bases unmatched: 8. Germline V gene sequence: CDR1 MNHNS, CDR2 SASEGT. The length of the CDR3 is 16 residues. This CDR3 is CASSSLRDRGRYEQYF. The CDR3 DNA is TGTGCCAGCAGTTCGCTAAGGGACAGGGGGCGCTACGAGCAGTACTTC.

The sample holds a few counts of this clonotype. The chain has TRBV29-1 and TRBJ1-1; D not resolved. Germline V gene sequence: CDR1 SQVTM, CDR2 ANQGSEA. This CDR3 contains 19 residues. The V gene lost 1 base and the J gene lost 0 bases, with 24 bases spanning the gap. The CDR3 nucleotides read TGCAGCGTTGAAGGAGGTGGGCAGGTGGCGAGTCGGGTGAACACTGAAGCTTTCTTT. It codes for CSVEGGGQVASRVNTEAFF.

The V call is TRBV11-2, the J call TRBJ2-7, with 10 bases lining up with TRBD2. The V and J ends lost 0 bases and 5 bases, in that order; junction bases with no gene match: 13. In germline, CDR1 is SGHAT, CDR2 FQNNGV. This CDR3 region has 18 residues. The chain's CDR3 is CASSLDGGTSGRADEQYF. The CDR3 DNA reads TGTGCCAGCAGCTTAGATGGAGGGACGAGCGGGAGGGCCGACGAGCAGTACTTC. Full variable domain (remainder filled in from reference TRBV11-2 and TRBJ2-7): EAGVAQSPRYKIIEKRQSVAFWCNPISGHATLYWYQQILGQGPKLLIQFQNNGVVDDSQLPKDRFSAERLKGVDSTLKIQPAKLEDSAVYLCASSLDGGTSGRADEQYFGPGTRLTVT.

This chain joins TRBV4-1 and TRBJ2-1, with TRBD2 identical over 7 bases. V gave up 1 base and J gave up 3 bases; unmatched junction bases: 3. Germline assignment: CDR1 MGHRA and CDR2 YSYEKL. This CDR3 has 15 residues. CDR3 sequence reads: CASSQASGRYNEQFF. DNA of the CDR3: TGCGCCAGCAGCCAAGCTAGCGGACGCTACAATGAGCAGTTCTTC.

The rearrangement joins TRBV2 to TRBJ2-2, with 9 bases identical to TRBD1. Germline CDR1 is SNHLY and CDR2 is FYNNEI. This CDR3 comprises 17 residues. The J segment lost 3 bases and the V segment lost 5 bases, leaving 10 bases of the junction unmatched. CDR3 in amino acids: CASSLPGQGSDTGELFF. The CDR3 DNA follows: TGTGCCAGCAGTCTTCCGGGACAGGGTTCGGACACCGGGGAGCTGTTTTTT.

This clonotype was observed a few times. The chain has TRBV9 and TRBJ2-7; 11 nucleotides match TRBD2. CDR1 and CDR2 from the germline V gene are SGDLS and YYNGEE. V trimming: 0 bases; J trimming: 4 bases; junction bases outside the gene matches: 6. The CDR3 has 16 amino acids. The chain's CDR3 is CASSVARLAGLYEQYF. The CDR3 nucleotides are TGTGCCAGCAGCGTAGCTCGACTAGCGGGACTTTACGAGCAGTACTTC.

This clonotype was detected a few times. This chain links TRBV30 with TRBJ2-1; 7 nucleotides align to TRBD2. This CDR3 contains 16 residues. Germline V lookup: CDR1 GTSNPN, CDR2 SVGIG (reference sequence). V was clipped by 0 bases and J by 0 bases; unmatched bases: 5. CDR3 sequence reads: CAWSVLGGSSYNEQFF. CDR3 coding DNA: TGTGCCTGGAGTGTACTTGGCGGGAGCTCCTACAATGAGCAGTTCTTC.

The chain employs TRBV20-1 and TRBJ2-4; tentative D call: TRBD2 (5 bases). The DNA end favors TRBJ2-5, so the J call may be wrong. Germline assignment: CDR1 DFQATT and CDR2 SNEGSKA (reference sequence). The CDR3 extends over 14 amino acids. The CDR3 DNA is TGCAGTGCTAGAGAGAGGGCAGCCCAAGAGACCCAGTACTTC. Translation: CSARERAAQETQYF.

The rearrangement joins TRBV10-2 to TRBJ2-7; D may correspond to TRBD1 or TRBD2 (6 bases each). The CDR3 is 13 residues long. Trimming took 3 bases from V and 3 from J, leaving 9 bases between them. Germline V gene lookup returns CDR1 WSHSY and CDR2 SAAADI. The CDR3: CASSEGGYYEQYF. The CDR3 bases are TGCGCCAGCAGTGAAGGGGGGTACTACGAGCAGTACTTC.

At least ten counts were recorded for this clonotype. This rearrangement joins TRBV5-1 to TRBJ2-1; 8 positions agree with TRBD2. Germline-derived CDR1 and CDR2 are SGHRS and YFSETQ. The CDR3 sequence is 13 residues long. V gave up 0 bases and J gave up 9 bases; unmatched junction bases: 2. The CDR3 coding sequence is TGCGCCAGCAGCTTGGTTCTAGCGGGTGAGCAGTTCTTC. It codes for CASSLVLAGEQFF.

The V gene is TRBV28, the J gene TRBJ2-1; 9 bases agree with TRBD1. CDR1 and CDR2 from the germline V gene are MDHEN and SYDVKM. V trimming: 6 bases; J trimming: 4 bases; junction bases outside the gene matches: 7. CDR3 size: 15 residues. CDR3 region: CASSTSGQGYNEQFF. For the CDR3, the DNA is TGTGCCAGCAGCACTTCGGGACAGGGATACAATGAGCAGTTCTTC. The full variable domain, rest sourced from reference TRBV28 and TRBJ2-1, is DVKVTQSSRYLVKRTGEKVFLECVQDMDHENMFWYRQDPGLGLRLIYFSYDVKMKEKGDIPEGYSVSREKKERFSLILESASTNQTSMYLCASSTSGQGYNEQFFGPGTRLTVL.

Written as DNA, the CDR3 is TGTGCCAGCTCACCTAGGGACAGGGAAAATTCACCCCTCCACTTT. Amino acid sequence: CASSPRDRENSPLHF. The chain joins TRBV18 to TRBJ1-6; 9 nucleotides match TRBD1. The CDR3 has 15 amino acids. Looked up from germline, CDR1 is KGHSH and CDR2 is LQKENI. V trimming: 3 bases; J trimming: 7 bases; junction bases outside the gene matches: 4. Variable domain in full (rest from reference TRBV18 and TRBJ1-6): NAGVMQNPRHLVRRRGQEARLRCSPMKGHSHVYWYRQLPEEGLKFMVYLQKENIIDESGMPKERFSAEFPKEGPSILRIQQVVRGDSAAYFCASSPRDRENSPLHFGNGTRLTVT.

The V call is TRBV7-6, the J call TRBJ2-5, with 8 bases lining up with TRBD1. This CDR3 is 15 amino acids long. Germline CDR1 and CDR2: SGHVS and FNYEAQ. Losses at the gene ends were 5 bases for V and 1 base for J; bases not matched to a gene: 6. The chain's CDR3 is CASSPGQGVQETQYF. The CDR3 DNA reads TGTGCCAGCAGCCCCGGACAGGGTGTCCAAGAGACCCAGTACTTC.

In its sample, this clonotype was seen a few times. This chain uses TRBV6-2 or TRBV6-3 with TRBJ2-7; TRBD2 might be the D (6 bases). Germline V gene lookup returns CDR1 MNHEY and CDR2 SVGEGT. The V gene lost 5 bases and the J gene lost 0 bases, with 14 bases spanning the gap. This CDR3 contains 15 residues. This CDR3 is CASSDVLRGSYEQYF. The CDR3 bases are TGTGCCAGCAGTGATGTACTGCGGGGCTCCTACGAGCAGTACTTC.